A single sample is the source of the 9 T cell receptor beta chains below, sequenced in a study of blood T cell repertoires in COVID-19. Assay used: immunoSEQ multiplex PCR; TCRdb lists only in-frame clones, some missing. This sample has 250,000 to 350,000 clones, with less than 85% found just once. Input material: peripheral blood. These receptors were taken from a human donor with COVID-19, enrolled during active disease. The donor label of this sample is uncertain.

This clone was detected only a few times. The J gene is TRBJ2-1, the V gene TRBV7-9; D might be TRBD1 (5 bases). Trimming cost V 8 bases and J 3 bases, with 17 bases left between them. The germline V gene has CDR1 SEHNR and CDR2 FQNEAQ (reference sequence). There are 15 residues in the CDR3. This chain's CDR3 is CASSVLETVYNEQFF. For the CDR3, the DNA is TGTGCCAGCTCCGTGTTAGAGACAGTCTACAATGAGCAGTTCTTC.

The V call is TRBV20-1, the J call TRBJ2-2; tentative D call: TRBD1 (6 bases). The germline gives CDR1 DFQATT, CDR2 SNEGSKA (reference sequence). The CDR3 extends over 14 amino acids. V lost 3 bases, J lost 4 bases, and 12 bases lay in between. CDR3 nucleotides: TGCAGTGCTAGTATCGTCAGGGGCACCGGGGAGCTGTTTTTT. Its protein is CSASIVRGTGELFF.

DNA of the CDR3: TGTGCCAGCAGCCTATTAGCGGGAGGGCTCCGCCCCTCCTACGAGCAGTACTTC. Translation: CASSLLAGGLRPSYEQYF. This chain uses TRBV28 with TRBJ2-7; 11 bases align to TRBD2. The germline CDR1 and CDR2 sequences are MDHEN and SYDVKM. The CDR3 has 18 amino acids. V lost 6 bases, J lost 0 bases, and 13 bases stayed unmatched.

DNA of the CDR3: TGTGCCAGCAGTTTACGGTATAGCGCATATGGCTACACCTTC. This sequence encodes CASSLRYSAYGYTF. The V and J genes are TRBV28 and TRBJ1-2, with unresolved D. Trimming pared 2 bases from V and 5 bases from J, leaving 12 bases between. CDR3 length: 14 residues. Germline CDR1 MDHEN, CDR2 SYDVKM.

The rearrangement links TRBV14 to TRBJ2-1; TRBD1 agrees at 8 bases. The junction had 2 bases not matched to a gene; V was cut back by 4 bases and J by 3 bases. The CDR3 has 14 residues. Germline CDR1 reads SGHDN; CDR2 reads FVKESK. CDR3 sequence: CASSRTGGYNEQFF. CDR3 bases: TGTGCCAGCAGCCGCACAGGGGGCTACAATGAGCAGTTCTTC.

DNA of the CDR3: TGTGCCAGCAGCTTAGTAGCGGGAGCTGGCGAGCAGTACTTC. It specifies CASSLVAGAGEQYF. The chain couples TRBV7-2 to TRBJ2-7; the match to TRBD2 covers 9 bases. Germline V gene lookup returns CDR1 SGHTA and CDR2 FQGNSA. J was trimmed by 6 bases and V by 1 base; bases with no gene match: 4. CDR3 length: 14 residues.

The chain is built from TRBV6-5 and TRBJ1-1, with 9 bases that match TRBD1. J lost 1 base, V lost 7 bases, and 4 bases had no gene match. The CDR3 consists of 14 residues. Germline-derived CDR1 and CDR2 are MNHEY and SVGAGI. The CDR3 loop is CASTPDRGNTEAFF. The CDR3 DNA reads TGTGCCAGCACTCCGGACAGGGGGAACACTGAAGCTTTCTTT.

This clone was seen many times. The chain combines TRBV5-5 with TRBJ1-1; D unclear. This CDR3 has 14 residues. V shed 1 base and J shed 3 bases, with 10 bases lying between them. Germline-derived CDR1 and CDR2 are SGHKS and YYEKEE (reference sequence). The CDR3 sequence is CASSLRVLDTEAFF. In DNA, the CDR3 is TGTGCCAGCAGCTTGCGAGTACTTGACACTGAAGCTTTCTTT.

The rearrangement links TRBV12-1 to TRBJ2-7; whether TRBD2, the table's D call, matches the DNA was not checked. TRBV12-1 is labeled a pseudogene. The CDR3 extends over 20 amino acids. CDR3 nucleotide sequence: TGTGCCAGCAGCTTCTTATACAGGGGACGACTAGCGGGAGGACCTTACGAGCAGTACTTC. It is translated as CASSFLYRGRLAGGPYEQYF.